This T cell receptor (beta chain) was identified during a study of STAT5B mutations in CD4+ large granular lymphocyte leukemia. Sequencing was at survey level. Per the original data handling: The detection floor for productive clonotype frequency was 2.59 x 10-5. Sequencing was performed with immunoSEQ multiplex PCR; in TCRdb, only in-frame clones are kept and a portion is missing. That table gives V, J and clone size, and the DNA gave D and trimming. The sample lists roughly 24,000 clones; 55% to 75% were seen once. Comment on this clone: The antigen is not known.

Study-wide findings and caveats: Main leukemic clonotypes were patient-specific, but approximately 27% appeared at low frequency elsewhere.

This CDR3 contains 14 residues. J gave up 9 bases and V 5 bases, and 5 bases lay outside the gene matches. CDR1 MNHEY and CDR2 SVGAGI come from the germline V gene. The sample was CD4+ T cells from blood buffy coats. This TCR was recovered from a human donor in good health. The rearrangement uses TRBV6-5 and TRBJ2-2; 11 positions match TRBD2. CDR3 region: CASSKGLAGRELFF. In DNA form, the CDR3 reads TGTGCCAGCAGTAAAGGACTAGCGGGCAGGGAGCTGTTTTTT.